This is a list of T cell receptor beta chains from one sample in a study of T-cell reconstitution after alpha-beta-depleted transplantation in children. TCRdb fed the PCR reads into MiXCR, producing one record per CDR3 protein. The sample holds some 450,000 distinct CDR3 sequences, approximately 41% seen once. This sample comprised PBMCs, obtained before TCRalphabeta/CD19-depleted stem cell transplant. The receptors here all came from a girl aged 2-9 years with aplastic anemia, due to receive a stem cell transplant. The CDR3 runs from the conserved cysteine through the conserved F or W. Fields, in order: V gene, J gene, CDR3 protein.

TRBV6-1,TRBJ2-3,CASTTIRTDSTDTQYF
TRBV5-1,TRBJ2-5,CASSLLAGGQETQYF
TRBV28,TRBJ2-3,CASRLAGGSTDTQYF
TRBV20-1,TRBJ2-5,CSAIRREGETQYF
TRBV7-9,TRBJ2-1,CASSLPELGWGNEQFF
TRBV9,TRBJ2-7,CASSARRDSNYEQYF
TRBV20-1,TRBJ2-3,CSARGSGDTQYF
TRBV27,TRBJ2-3,CASSSAGTSGRWADTDTQYF
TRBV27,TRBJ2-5,CASSLLGHRGTQYF
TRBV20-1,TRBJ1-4,CCARARWMGGTNEKLFF
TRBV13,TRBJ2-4,CASGEDIQYF
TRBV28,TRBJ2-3,CASRDLAETTDTQYF
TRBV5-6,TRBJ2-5,CASSYANEAAQYF
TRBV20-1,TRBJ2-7,CSVTMTGASYEQYF
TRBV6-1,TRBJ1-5,CASRDPSTFGQPQHF
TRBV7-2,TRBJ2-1,CASSPGPRAYEQFF
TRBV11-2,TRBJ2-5,CASSPGAGGGETQYF
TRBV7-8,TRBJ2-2,CASSLDRVSGELFF